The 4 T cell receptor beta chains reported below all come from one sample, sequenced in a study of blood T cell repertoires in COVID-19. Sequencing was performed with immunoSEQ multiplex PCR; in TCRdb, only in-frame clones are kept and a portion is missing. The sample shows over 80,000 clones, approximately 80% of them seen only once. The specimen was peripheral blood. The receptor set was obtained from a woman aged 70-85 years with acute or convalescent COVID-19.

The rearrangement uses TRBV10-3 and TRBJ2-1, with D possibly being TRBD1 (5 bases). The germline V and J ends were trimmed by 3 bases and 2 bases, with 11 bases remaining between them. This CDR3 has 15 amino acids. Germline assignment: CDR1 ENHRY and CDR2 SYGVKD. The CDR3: CAISESQGTYNEQFF. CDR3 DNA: TGTGCCATCAGTGAATCCCAGGGAACCTACAATGAGCAGTTCTTC.

CDR3 DNA sequence: TGTGCCACCAGTGACAGGGGTTACGAGCAGTACTTC. As protein: CATSDRGYEQYF. This chain joins TRBV24-1 and TRBJ2-7, with D tentatively TRBD1 (6 bases). The V and J ends lost 4 bases and 4 bases respectively, with 7 bases between them. This CDR3 is built from 12 residues. Germline V gives CDR1 KGHDR, CDR2 SFDVKD.

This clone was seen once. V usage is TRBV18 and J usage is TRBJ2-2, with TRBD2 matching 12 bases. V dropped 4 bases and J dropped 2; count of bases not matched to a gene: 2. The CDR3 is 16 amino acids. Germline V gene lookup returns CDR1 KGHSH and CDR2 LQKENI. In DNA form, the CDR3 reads TGTGCCAGCTCACTCGGACTAGCGGGAAACACCGGGGAGCTGTTTTTT. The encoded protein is CASSLGLAGNTGELFF.

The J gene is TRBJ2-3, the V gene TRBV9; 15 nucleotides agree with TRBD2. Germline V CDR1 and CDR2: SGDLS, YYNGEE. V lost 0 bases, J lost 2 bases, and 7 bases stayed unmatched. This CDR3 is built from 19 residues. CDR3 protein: CASSVAGTSGGPNTDTQYF. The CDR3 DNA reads TGTGCCAGCAGCGTAGCCGGGACTAGCGGGGGGCCAAACACAGATACGCAGTATTTT.